The clone carrying this TCR beta chain has only one observation. The junction had 5 bases not matched to a gene; V was cut back by 4 bases and J by 5 bases. In germline, CDR1 is SGDLS, CDR2 YYNGEE. The CDR3 runs to 14 residues. This entry belongs to a study of T cells after somatic rescue of genetic block. TCRdb's table, derived via immunoSEQ multiplex PCR, lists solely in-frame clones and lacks some. The sample lists tens of thousands of clones, 95% to 96% occurring once. V is TRBV9 and J is TRBJ2-7, with 11 bases matching TRBD2. Sequenced material: peripheral blood mononuclear cells (PBMCs). The receptor's source is a child under two years old. The CDR3 spells CASSPPSGRHEQYF. As DNA, the CDR3 is TGTGCCAGCAGCCCCCCTAGCGGGAGGCACGAGCAGTACTTC.